This TCR beta chain was sequenced during a study of patients and donors after allogeneic stem cell transplantation. CDR3 length: 13 residues. Germline values: CDR1 GTSNPN, CDR2 SVGIG (reference sequence). V was pared by 4 bases and J by 4 bases, with 6 bases of the junction left unmatched. TCRdb passed the RT-PCR reads through MiXCR, listing each CDR3 protein once. The table shows about a million distinct CDR3 sequences, with roughly 18% occurring only once. J is TRBJ2-7 and V is TRBV30; the match to TRBD1 covers 8 bases. What was sequenced was blood, either unsorted or a sorted T cell fraction (not recorded which). The TCR sequence derives from a human donor who was either an allogeneic HSCT recipient or a stem cell or donor lymphocyte infusion donor (not recorded which). It is not recorded whose cells these are; they may come from a transplant donor. This CDR3 is CAWTGQVVYEQYF. As DNA, the CDR3 is TGTGCCTGGACGGGACAGGTTGTGTACGAGCAGTACTTC. Using reference TRBV30 and TRBJ2-7 for the parts outside the CDR3, the full variable domain is SQTIHQWPATLVQPVGSPLSLECTVEGTSNPNLYWYRQAAGRGLQLLFYSVGIGQISSEVPQNLSASRPQDRQFILSSKKLLLSDSGFYLCAWTGQVVYEQYFGPGTRLTVT.